What follows is one T cell receptor beta chain and its context. Libraries were prepared by immunoSEQ multiplex PCR; TCRdb keeps only in-frame clonotypes and omits some of them. The profile shows roughly 60,000 clones, around 96% of them singletons. The record originates from a study of T cell changes during pregnancy in multiple sclerosis. Per germline, CDR1 SGDLS and CDR2 YYNGEE. This CDR3 has 11 amino acids. Trimming left V 3 bases short and J 8 bases short, with 8 bases between. The specimen comprised CD8+ T cells from peripheral blood mononuclear cells, sampled after pregnancy. The receptor comes from a female donor with multiple sclerosis, enrolled in a pregnancy study. This chain connects TRBV9 to TRBJ1-2; no firm D call. The CDR3, as DNA: TGTGCCAGCAGCGACGCGCTGGGCTACACCTTC. Encoded protein: CASSDALGYTF.